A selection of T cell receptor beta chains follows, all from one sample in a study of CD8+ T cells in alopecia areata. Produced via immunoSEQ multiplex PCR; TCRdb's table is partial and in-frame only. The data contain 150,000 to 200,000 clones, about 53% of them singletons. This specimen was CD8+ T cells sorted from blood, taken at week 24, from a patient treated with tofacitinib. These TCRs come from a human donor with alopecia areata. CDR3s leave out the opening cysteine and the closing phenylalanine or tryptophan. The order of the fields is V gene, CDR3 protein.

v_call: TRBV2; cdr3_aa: ASSHQGSGSYNEQF
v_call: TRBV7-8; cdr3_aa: ASSHGRMGYTGELF
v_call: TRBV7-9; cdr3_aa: ASSLQGRGKRTEAF
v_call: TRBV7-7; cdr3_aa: ASSPSTSGAPNEQF
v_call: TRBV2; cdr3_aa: ASSEPRTSDTQY
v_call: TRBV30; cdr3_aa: AWSVTRLSGSEAF
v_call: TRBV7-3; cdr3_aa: ASSPPQGNEQF
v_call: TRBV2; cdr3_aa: ASSPPGQQPQH
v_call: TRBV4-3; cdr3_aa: ASSGGLGGETQY
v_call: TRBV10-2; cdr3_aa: ASSVSSGGTDTQY